The clone carrying this T cell receptor (beta chain) was recorded only once. The antigen is not known. The CDR3 spans 17 residues. The V gene's germline CDR1 is LGHNA and CDR2 YNFKEQ. The trim removed 2 bases at V and 2 bases at J, leaving 9 bases unmatched. The repertoire was sequenced with immunoSEQ multiplex PCR; TCRdb's copy has only in-frame clones and lacks some. The sample contains 78,000 or so clones, 92% of which appear only once. The sample belongs to a study of OX40 agonist ivuxolimab in advanced cancers. Study-wide context: The dose-escalation cohort had hepatocellular carcinoma, melanoma, renal cell or head and neck cancer.

Study conclusions and caveats: In the 0.1-3.0 mg/kg groups, partial responders showed among the lowest expansion. Nonresponders included some who also had low normalized T-cell clonal expansion.

This chain connects TRBV4-2 to TRBJ2-3; 8 nucleotides agree with TRBD2. The sample was CD4+ or CD8+ T cells sorted from blood, taken in a trial of the OX40 agonist ivuxolimab. The receptor was isolated from an adult with an advanced solid tumor such as melanoma, head and neck, liver or kidney cancer. The CDR3 here is CASSQYHGGVNTDTQYF. DNA for the CDR3: TGTGCCAGCAGCCAATACCACGGGGGGGTAAACACAGATACGCAGTATTTT.